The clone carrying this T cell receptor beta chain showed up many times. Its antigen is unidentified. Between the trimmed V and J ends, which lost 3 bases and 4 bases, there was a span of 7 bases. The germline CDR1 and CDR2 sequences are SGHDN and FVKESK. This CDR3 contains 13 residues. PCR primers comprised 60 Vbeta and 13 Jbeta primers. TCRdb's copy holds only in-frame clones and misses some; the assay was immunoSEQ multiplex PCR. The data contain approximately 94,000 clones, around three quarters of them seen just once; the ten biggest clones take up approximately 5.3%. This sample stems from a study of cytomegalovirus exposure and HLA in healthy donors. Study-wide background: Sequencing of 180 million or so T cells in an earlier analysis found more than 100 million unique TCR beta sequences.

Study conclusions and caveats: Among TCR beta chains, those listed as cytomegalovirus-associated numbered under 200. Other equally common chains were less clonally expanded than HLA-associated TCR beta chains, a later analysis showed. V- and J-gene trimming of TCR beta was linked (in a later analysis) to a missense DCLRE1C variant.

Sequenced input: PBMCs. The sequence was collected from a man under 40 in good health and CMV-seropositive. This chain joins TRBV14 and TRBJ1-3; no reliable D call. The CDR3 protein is CASSHSGGNTIYF. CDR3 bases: TGTGCCAGCAGCCACTCGGGAGGAAACACCATATATTTT.